This T cell receptor beta chain emerged from a study of human T cells and chemical hapten exposure. Across the whole study: Patch tests put 0.01% DPC on the upper back, read at 6 days.

Time point: pre-sensitization, week 0. Treatment reported: therapeutic diphenylcyclopropenone sensitization with weekly scalp DPC. Blood sampling occurred before each patch-test application. This clonotype was seen only a few times. Germline V CDR1 and CDR2: SQVTM, ANQGSEA. Between the trimmed V and J ends, which lost 4 bases and 4 bases, there was a span of 11 bases. CDR3 size: 13 residues. Authors' methods: Samples ranged from about 23,224 to 700,000 TCRs, with a median of approximately 91,000. Via MiXCR, TCRdb re-called the RACE reads, giving one row per CDR3 protein. The V and J calls, along with clone size, are taken from TCRdb and not from the paper's own processing. The sample records more than 250,000 distinct CDR3 sequences, about 8.1% being singletons.

This TCR came from a woman between 40 and 50 years old with alopecia areata. Some clones in this sample may be carry-over from other donors' samples. The chain uses TRBV29-1 and TRBJ1-3, with D possibly being TRBD1 (5 bases). The specimen was whole blood, collected in connection with sensitization to the hapten diphenylcyclopropenone (DPC). The CDR3 DNA sequence: TGCAGCGTTGTTTACGGGGCGGGAAACACCATATATTTT. Encoded protein: CSVVYGAGNTIYF.